This T cell receptor (beta chain) was sequenced for a study of T cell responses to AZD1222 COVID-19 vaccine. The protocol was immunoSEQ multiplex PCR, while the TCRdb copy is restricted to in-frame clones and leaves out a portion. The sample carries over 150,000 clones, 80% to 95% recorded once. The sample was peripheral blood, taken 28 days after the second AZD1222 dose. The source is an adult who received the AZD1222 COVID-19 vaccine.

In DNA, the CDR3 is TGTGCCAGCAGTGAAAACTCAGGCACAGATACGCAGTATTTT. As protein: CASSENSGTDTQYF. This chain connects TRBV2 to TRBJ2-3; D remains ambiguous. CDR1 SNHLY and CDR2 FYNNEI come from the germline V gene. V dropped 2 bases and J dropped 1 base, with 7 bases sitting between them. This CDR3 spans 14 amino acids.